This passage covers 29 T cell receptor beta chains from one sample sequenced in a study of blood T cell repertoires in COVID-19. The method was immunoSEQ multiplex PCR; TCRdb's version includes in-frame clones alone and lacks a portion of them. The table has 350,000 to 450,000 clones, around 86% seen once. The sequenced material came from peripheral blood. These TCRs come from a human donor in a cohort sampled during active COVID-19.

This clone was observed a few times. The rearrangement links TRBV4-1 to TRBJ1-1, with D possibly being TRBD1 (6 bases). CDR1 MGHRA and CDR2 YSYEKL come from the germline V gene. Trimming cost V 2 bases and J 5 bases, with 12 bases left between them. CDR3 length: 14 residues. The chain's CDR3 is CASSQPDRRTEAFF. In nucleotides, the CDR3 is TGCGCCAGCAGCCAACCAGACAGGAGGACTGAAGCTTTCTTT.

This chain links TRBV2 with TRBJ2-7; D uncertain. There are 13 residues in the CDR3. Germline lookup yields CDR1 SNHLY and CDR2 FYNNEI. The V end lost 7 bases, the J end lost 0 bases, and 10 bases lay between the germline ends. The CDR3 loop reads CASKQASSYEQYF. The CDR3, as DNA: TGTGCCAGCAAGCAGGCAAGCTCCTACGAGCAGTACTTC.

The rearrangement joins TRBV29-1 to TRBJ2-2; D perhaps matches TRBD2 (5 bases). Trimming cost V 6 bases and J 5 bases, with 10 bases left between them. The CDR3 is made up of 12 amino acids. CDR1 and CDR2 from the germline V gene are SQVTM and ANQGSEA. The CDR3 loop reads CSVRVRTGELFF. The CDR3 nucleotides read TGCAGCGTGAGGGTGAGGACCGGGGAGCTGTTTTTT.

This chain uses TRBV28 with TRBJ1-4; TRBD1 matches 8 bases. Germline V CDR1 and CDR2: MDHEN, SYDVKM. The CDR3 runs to 14 residues. The ends lost 5 bases at V and 8 bases at J; junction bases unmatched: 7. The CDR3 region is CASSPDREEEKLFF. DNA for the CDR3: TGTGCCAGCAGTCCGGACAGGGAAGAGGAAAAACTGTTTTTT. Based on the CDR3 plus reference TRBV28 and TRBJ1-4, the full variable domain is DVKVTQSSRYLVKRTGEKVFLECVQDMDHENMFWYRQDPGLGLRLIYFSYDVKMKEKGDIPEGYSVSREKKERFSLILESASTNQTSMYLCASSPDREEEKLFFGSGTQLSVL.

The chain combines TRBV18 with TRBJ2-3; perhaps TRBD2 as D (5 bases). V was pared by 0 bases and J by 6 bases, with 10 bases between. Looked up from germline, CDR1 is KGHSH and CDR2 is LQKENI. The CDR3 spans 14 residues. The CDR3 sequence is CASSPPRTPDTQYF. The CDR3 bases are TGTGCCAGCTCACCACCGCGGACTCCCGATACGCAGTATTTT.

A remark on this clone: Different DNA sequences within this sample yield the same CDR3. This chain uses TRBV28 with TRBJ1-3; D remains ambiguous. In germline, CDR1 is MDHEN, CDR2 SYDVKM. The CDR3 contains 14 residues. V lost 3 bases and J 2 bases, leaving 8 bases between the germline ends. CDR3 amino acids: CASSLGGPGNTIYF. The CDR3 DNA reads as TGTGCCAGCAGTTTGGGAGGGCCTGGAAACACCATATATTTT.

With respect to this clone: One junction end disagrees with the germline gene, perhaps due to a read error. This chain uses TRBV5-5 with TRBJ2-7; D may be TRBD2 (6 bases). Looked up from germline, CDR1 is SGHKS and CDR2 is YYEKEE (reference sequence). This CDR3 region has 16 residues. CDR3 bases: TGTGCCAGCAGCTTGGAGGGCCCCTCGGGGACTTACGTGCAGTACTTC. Its translation: CASSLEGPSGTYVQYF. Based on the CDR3 plus reference TRBV5-5 and TRBJ2-7, the full variable domain is DAGVTQSPTHLIKTRGQQVTLRCSPISGHKSVSWYQQVLGQGPQFIFQYYEKEERGRGNFPDRFSARQFPNYSSELNVNALLLGDSALYLCASSLEGPSGTYVQYFGPGTRLTVT.

J is TRBJ1-1 and V is TRBV3-1 (or the pseudogene TRBV3-2); TRBD1 matches at 12 bases. With V trimmed by 4 bases and J by 4 bases, 7 bases remained unmatched. The CDR3 loop spans 16 amino acids. Germline loops: CDR1 LGHDT, CDR2 YNNKEL (reference sequence). The CDR3 reads CASSRGTGGTGTEAFF. The CDR3 DNA sequence: TGTGCCAGCAGCCGAGGGACAGGGGGCACCGGCACTGAAGCTTTCTTT.

V gene TRBV30 combines with J gene TRBJ1-1; perhaps TRBD1 as D (5 bases). This CDR3 is 11 amino acids long. The germline V gene encodes CDR1 GTSNPN and CDR2 SVGIG (reference sequence). V lost 8 bases, J lost 1 base, and 8 bases lay in between. The CDR3: CAGTGNTEAFF. Here the CDR3 DNA reads TGTGCCGGGACGGGGAACACTGAAGCTTTCTTT.

The chain couples TRBV5-4 to TRBJ2-5; maybe TRBD2 (6 bases). CDR3 length: 14 amino acids. The germline V and J ends were trimmed by 4 bases and 1 base, with 11 bases remaining between them. CDR1 and CDR2 from the germline V gene are SGHNT and YYREEE (reference sequence). CDR3: CASSRGGTQETQYF. The DNA of the CDR3 is TGTGCCAGCAGCCGTGGGGGGACCCAAGAGACCCAGTACTTC.

The rearrangement uses TRBV5-1 and TRBJ1-1, with a weak D call TRBD1 (5 bases). V lost 4 bases and J 1 base, leaving 14 bases between the germline ends. Germline CDR1 is SGHRS and CDR2 is YFSETQ. This CDR3 contains 15 residues. DNA of the CDR3: TGCGCCAGCAGCCGATTGACAGATTCGAACACTGAAGCTTTCTTT. Its protein product is CASSRLTDSNTEAFF.

The chain employs TRBV11-3 and TRBJ2-5, with D perhaps TRBD2 (6 bases). The CDR3 totals 13 residues. Trimming shortened V by 5 bases and J by 5 bases, and 12 bases separated the two germline ends. CDR1 is SGHNT, CDR2 YENEEA, per germline. The CDR3 DNA reads TGTGCCAGCAGCCCCCGACGGGGGGAGACCCAGTACTTC. Translated, it gives CASSPRRGETQYF.

The chain recombines TRBV7-2 with TRBJ2-1, with 8 bases fitting TRBD2. The CDR3 contains 16 residues. After removal of 1 base from V and 4 bases from J, the junction contained 6 bases not matched to a gene. CDR1 is SGHTA, CDR2 FQGNSA, per germline. CDR3: CASSLGLAGSYNEQFF. CDR3 nucleotide sequence: TGTGCCAGCAGCTTAGGATTAGCGGGGTCTTACAATGAGCAGTTCTTC.

CDR3 nucleotides: TGCGCCAGCAGCTTGGAAACAGGGGAGAACACTGAAGCTTTCTTT. It encodes CASSLETGENTEAFF. The chain combines TRBV5-1 with TRBJ1-1, with 7 bases aligning to TRBD1. The CDR3 is 15 amino acids. After removal of 0 bases from V and 1 base from J, the junction contained 3 bases not matched to a gene. CDR1 and CDR2 from the germline V gene are SGHRS and YFSETQ.

This chain joins TRBV12-3 or TRBV12-4 and TRBJ1-1; D may be TRBD1 (6 bases). The CDR3 loop spans 12 amino acids. The CDR3 coding sequence is TGTGTCACGCGGGGGCCAAACACTGAAGCTTTCTTT. Its protein is CVTRGPNTEAFF.

This chain joins TRBV5-1 and TRBJ2-7; TRBD2 aligns across 8 bases. The J segment lost 5 bases and the V segment lost 4 bases, leaving 8 bases of the junction unmatched. This CDR3 region has 14 residues. Germline lookup yields CDR1 SGHRS and CDR2 YFSETQ. In DNA form, the CDR3 reads TGCGCCAGCAGCCCAGGACTAGCTCTGGACGAGCAGTACTTC. This translates into CASSPGLALDEQYF.

The chain recombines TRBV6-5 with TRBJ2-3, with D possibly being TRBD2 (5 bases). This CDR3 contains 15 residues. Germline V gene sequence: CDR1 MNHEY, CDR2 SVGAGI. Trimming pared 6 bases from V and 0 bases from J, leaving 13 bases between. CDR3 sequence reads: CASSLGNPSTDTQYF. The CDR3 region has the DNA TGTGCCAGCAGCCTCGGGAACCCTAGCACAGATACGCAGTATTTT.

This clone appeared a single time. This chain links TRBV7-2 with TRBJ1-2, with 7 bases lining up with TRBD1. V was pared by 4 bases and J by 1 base, with 6 bases of the junction left unmatched. The CDR3 loop spans 15 amino acids. Looked up from germline, CDR1 is SGHTA and CDR2 is FQGNSA. CDR3 sequence: CASSSDRNYNYGYTF. DNA of the CDR3: TGTGCCAGCAGCTCGGACAGGAACTATAACTATGGCTACACCTTC. Supplemented by reference TRBV7-2 and TRBJ1-2, the full variable domain reads GAGVSQSPSNKVTEKGKDVELRCDPISGHTALYWYRQSLGQGLEFLIYFQGNSAPDKSGLPSDRFSAERTGGSVSTLTIQRTQQEDSAVYLCASSSDRNYNYGYTFGSGTRLTVV.

This chain joins TRBV6-5 and TRBJ2-7; TRBD2 matches at 10 bases. This CDR3 comprises 15 residues. After removal of 0 bases from V and 2 bases from J, the junction contained 1 base not matched to a gene. The germline CDR1 and CDR2 sequences are MNHEY and SVGAGI. The CDR3 nucleotides are TGTGCCAGCAGTTACTCGCTAGCGGGGGCCTACGAGCAGTACTTC. This sequence encodes CASSYSLAGAYEQYF.

The V call is TRBV7-3, the J call TRBJ2-1; a weak D match, TRBD2 (6 bases). V shed 8 bases and J shed 8 bases, with 16 bases lying between them. This CDR3 spans 13 amino acids. Germline lookup yields CDR1 SGHTA and CDR2 FQGTGA. Written as DNA, the CDR3 is TGTGCCAGCTCCCGGCGGGGAAGGGATGAGCAGTTCTTC. Translated, it gives CASSRRGRDEQFF.

The chain carries TRBV30 and TRBJ2-1; 7 bases fit TRBD1. CDR3 length: 15 amino acids. The V gene's germline CDR1 is GTSNPN and CDR2 SVGIG (reference sequence). With 0 bases clipped from V and 0 bases from J, the junction kept 2 bases outside the gene matches. The CDR3 sequence: CAWSVTGVSYNEQFF. CDR3 nucleotides: TGTGCCTGGAGTGTAACAGGGGTCTCCTACAATGAGCAGTTCTTC.

The chain joins TRBV5-1 to TRBJ2-7; 9 nucleotides agree with TRBD1. The CDR3 loop spans 14 amino acids. Germline V lookup: CDR1 SGHRS, CDR2 YFSETQ. V lost 0 bases to trimming and J lost 4 bases; unmatched junction nucleotides: 2. The CDR3 reads CASSLVGTGYEQYF. DNA of the CDR3: TGCGCCAGCAGCTTGGTTGGGACAGGGTACGAGCAGTACTTC.

The CDR3 loop is CATSDAGTGGQKYNEQFF. CDR3 DNA: TGTGCCACCAGTGATGCCGGGACAGGGGGCCAGAAGTACAATGAGCAGTTCTTC. V usage is TRBV24-1 and J usage is TRBJ2-1; TRBD1 matches at 12 bases. Per the germline V gene, CDR1 is KGHDR and CDR2 is SFDVKD. This CDR3 comprises 18 residues. J lost 4 bases, V lost 3 bases, and 9 bases had no gene match.

The J gene is TRBJ1-2, the V gene TRBV19; 7 positions match TRBD1. Germline CDR1 and CDR2: LNHDA and SQIVND (reference sequence). The CDR3 loop spans 15 amino acids. J lost 5 bases, V lost 5 bases, and 11 bases had no gene match. The CDR3, as DNA: TGTGCCAGTAGTGCTCGAGGGGGCGCCTTTTATGGCTACACCTTC. Its protein product is CASSARGGAFYGYTF.

The genes are TRBV19 and TRBJ2-1; 7 nucleotides line up with TRBD2. The CDR3 sequence is 12 residues long. J was trimmed by 5 bases and V by 9 bases; bases with no gene match: 4. The germline gives CDR1 LNHDA, CDR2 SQIVND (reference sequence). CDR3 residues: CASGGRDNEQFF. The DNA for the CDR3 is TGTGCCAGCGGGGGGAGAGACAATGAGCAGTTCTTC.

For the CDR3, the DNA is TGTGCCAGCAATCCGGGGGAGGGATCCTACGAGCAGTACTTC. Protein product: CASNPGEGSYEQYF. This chain uses TRBV2 with TRBJ2-7, with 7 bases identical to TRBD2. With V trimmed by 7 bases and J by 1 base, 7 bases remained unmatched. This CDR3 contains 14 residues. Germline V CDR1 and CDR2: SNHLY, FYNNEI.

V and J are TRBV28 and TRBJ1-5, with D perhaps TRBD1 (5 bases). The germline V gene encodes CDR1 MDHEN and CDR2 SYDVKM. The CDR3 runs to 18 residues. Trimming stripped 2 bases from V and 2 bases from J, with 19 bases between. DNA of the CDR3: TGTGCCAGCAGTTTACCCGCGGCCGGCGGGGGTGGCAATCAGCCCCAGCATTTT. Translating gives CASSLPAAGGGGNQPQHF.

The chain carries TRBV28 and TRBJ1-2, with 9 bases that match TRBD1. Per germline, CDR1 MDHEN and CDR2 SYDVKM. CDR3 length: 13 amino acids. The junction had 5 bases not matched to a gene; V was cut back by 8 bases and J by 4 bases. The CDR3 nucleotides read TGTGCCAGCCTCCGGGACAGGGCCTATGGCTACACCTTC. Amino acids: CASLRDRAYGYTF.

This clone was seen once. This rearrangement joins TRBV5-4 to TRBJ2-2; possibly TRBD2 for D (6 bases). Looked up from germline, CDR1 is SGHNT and CDR2 is YYREEE (reference sequence). This CDR3 spans 16 amino acids. Between the trimmed V and J ends, which lost 3 bases and 5 bases, there was a span of 17 bases. As DNA, the CDR3 is TGTGCCAGCAGCTCGGGTGGTGGCGGGATGACCGGGGAGCTGTTTTTT. Its translation is CASSSGGGGMTGELFF.